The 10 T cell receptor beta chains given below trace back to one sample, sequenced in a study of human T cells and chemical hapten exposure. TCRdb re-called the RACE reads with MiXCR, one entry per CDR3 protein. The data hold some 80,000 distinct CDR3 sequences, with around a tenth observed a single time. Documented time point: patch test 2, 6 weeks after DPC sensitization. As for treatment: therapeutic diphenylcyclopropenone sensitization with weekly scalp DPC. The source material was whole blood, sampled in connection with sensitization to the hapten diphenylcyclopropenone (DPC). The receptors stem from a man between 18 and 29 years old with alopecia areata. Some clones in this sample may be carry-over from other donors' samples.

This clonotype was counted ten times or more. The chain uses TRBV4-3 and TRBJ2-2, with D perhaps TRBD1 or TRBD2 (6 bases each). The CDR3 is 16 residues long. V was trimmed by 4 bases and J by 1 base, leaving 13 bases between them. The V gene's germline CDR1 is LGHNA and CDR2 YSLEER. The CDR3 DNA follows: TGCGCCAGCAGCCCGAGACTAGGGGGGAACACCGGGGAGCTGTTTTTT. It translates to CASSPRLGGNTGELFF.

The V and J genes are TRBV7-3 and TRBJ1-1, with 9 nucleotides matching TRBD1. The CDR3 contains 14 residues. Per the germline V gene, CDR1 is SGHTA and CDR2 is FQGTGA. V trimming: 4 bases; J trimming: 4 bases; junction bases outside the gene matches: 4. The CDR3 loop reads CASSSRGQGTEAFF. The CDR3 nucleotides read TGTGCCAGCAGCTCCAGGGGACAGGGCACTGAAGCTTTCTTT.

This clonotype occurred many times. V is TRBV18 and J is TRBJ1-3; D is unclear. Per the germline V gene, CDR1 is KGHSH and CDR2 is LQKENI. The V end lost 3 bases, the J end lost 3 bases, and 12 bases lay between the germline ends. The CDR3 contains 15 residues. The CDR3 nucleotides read TGTGCCAGCTCACCCGAGATGGATCATGGAAACACCATATATTTT. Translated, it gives CASSPEMDHGNTIYF.

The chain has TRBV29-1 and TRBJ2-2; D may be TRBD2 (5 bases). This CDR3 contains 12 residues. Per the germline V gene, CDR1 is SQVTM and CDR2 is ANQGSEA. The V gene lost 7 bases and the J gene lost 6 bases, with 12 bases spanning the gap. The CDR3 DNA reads TGCAGCGACCAACTAGTTTCCGGGGAGCTGTTTTTT. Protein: CSDQLVSGELFF.

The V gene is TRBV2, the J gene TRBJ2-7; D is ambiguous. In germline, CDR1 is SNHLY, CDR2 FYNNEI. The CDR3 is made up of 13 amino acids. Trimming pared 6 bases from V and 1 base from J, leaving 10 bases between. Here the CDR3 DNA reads TGTGCCAGCAGCGTGGATGTATCCTACGAGCAGTACTTC. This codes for CASSVDVSYEQYF.

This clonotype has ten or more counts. The CDR3 here is CASSLRVRGQDTEAFF. The CDR3 bases are TGCGCCAGCAGCTTGAGAGTCAGGGGGCAGGACACTGAAGCTTTCTTT. V and J are TRBV5-1 and TRBJ1-1, with 8 bases that match TRBD1. The CDR3 extends over 16 amino acids. With 1 base clipped from V and 3 bases from J, the junction kept 8 bases outside the gene matches. Germline CDR1 is SGHRS and CDR2 is YFSETQ.

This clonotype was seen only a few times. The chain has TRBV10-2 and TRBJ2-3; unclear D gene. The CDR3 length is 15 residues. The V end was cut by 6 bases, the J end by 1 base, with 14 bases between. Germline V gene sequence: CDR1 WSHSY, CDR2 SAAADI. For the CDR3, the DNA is TGCGCCAGCAGGCGCACCCTCTTCGGCACAGATACGCAGTATTTT. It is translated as CASRRTLFGTDTQYF.

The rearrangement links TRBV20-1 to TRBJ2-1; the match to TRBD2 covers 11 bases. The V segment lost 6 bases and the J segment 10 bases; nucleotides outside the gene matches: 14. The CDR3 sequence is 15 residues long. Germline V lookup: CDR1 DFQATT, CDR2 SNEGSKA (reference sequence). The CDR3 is CSASFLAGGPLEQFF. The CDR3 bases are TGCAGTGCCTCCTTTCTAGCGGGGGGCCCCCTCGAGCAGTTCTTC.

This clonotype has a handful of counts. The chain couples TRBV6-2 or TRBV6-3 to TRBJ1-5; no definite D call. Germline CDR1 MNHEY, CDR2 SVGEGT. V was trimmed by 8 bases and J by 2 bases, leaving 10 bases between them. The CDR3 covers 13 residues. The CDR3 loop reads CASSRVGNQPQHF. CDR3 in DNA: TGTGCCAGCTCCCGGGTTGGCAATCAGCCCCAGCATTTT.

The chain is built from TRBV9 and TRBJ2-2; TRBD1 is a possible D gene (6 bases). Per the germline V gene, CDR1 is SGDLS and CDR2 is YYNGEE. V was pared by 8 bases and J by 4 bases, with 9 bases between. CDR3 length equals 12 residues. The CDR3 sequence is CASEGVTGELFF. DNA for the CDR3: TGTGCCAGTGAGGGGGTCACCGGGGAGCTGTTTTTT.